These 5 T cell receptor beta chains originate from one sample sequenced in a study of blood T cell repertoires in COVID-19. Here immunoSEQ multiplex PCR was the method, and the copy in TCRdb shows in-frame clones only, minus some. The table records 150,000 to 200,000 clones, more than 80% of them present only once. Sequencing was done on a sample of peripheral blood. These receptors were obtained from an older woman with COVID-19, enrolled during active disease.

This chain links TRBV3-1 (or the pseudogene TRBV3-2) with TRBJ2-2; a possible D gene is TRBD2 (5 bases). Looked up from germline, CDR1 is LGHDT and CDR2 is YNNKEL (reference sequence). CDR3 length: 16 amino acids. V lost 1 base, J lost 3 bases, and 12 bases lay in between. CDR3 in DNA: TGTGCCAGCAGCCAAGTAGCGTGGGGAGACACCGGGGAGCTGTTTTTT. Translation: CASSQVAWGDTGELFF.

This chain joins TRBV2 and TRBJ1-1; no definite D call. Germline CDR1 SNHLY, CDR2 FYNNEI. V was shortened by 4 bases and J by 2 bases, with 5 bases between the two germline ends. The CDR3 totals 12 residues. The CDR3 DNA reads TGTGCCAGCAGTGGCGAAAACACTGAAGCTTTCTTT. Protein product: CASSGENTEAFF.

The rearrangement links TRBV7-2 to TRBJ2-2; D not resolved. Trimming took 1 base from V and 1 from J, leaving 7 bases between them. The CDR3 is made up of 15 amino acids. Per the germline V gene, CDR1 is SGHTA and CDR2 is FQGNSA. The CDR3 DNA is TGTGCCAGCAGCTTAGGTCTAGTGAACACCGGGGAGCTGTTTTTT. Translated, it gives CASSLGLVNTGELFF.

V usage is TRBV5-6 and J usage is TRBJ2-5, with TRBD2 matching over 8 bases. CDR1 SGHDT and CDR2 YYEEEE come from the germline V gene. The J segment lost 4 bases and the V segment lost 2 bases, leaving 7 bases of the junction unmatched. The length of the CDR3 is 15 residues. Here the CDR3 reads CASSLPGGPVETQYF. CDR3 bases: TGTGCCAGCAGCTTACCGGGGGGGCCTGTAGAGACCCAGTACTTC.

V gene TRBV6-5 combines with J gene TRBJ1-6; unclear D gene. Germline V CDR1 and CDR2: MNHEY, SVGAGI. V was cut by 2 bases and J by 8 bases, with 10 bases left in between. This CDR3 comprises 14 residues. CDR3 DNA sequence: TGTGCCAGCAGTTACACGGGTTATTATTCACCCCTCCACTTT. It is translated as CASSYTGYYSPLHF.